Below, 19 T cell receptor beta chains from the same sample are listed, as sequenced in a study of synovial regulatory T cells in juvenile arthritis. Libraries were prepared by immunoSEQ multiplex PCR; TCRdb keeps only in-frame clonotypes and omits some of them. The sample has roughly 8,000 clones. The sequenced material came from Treg cells from blood. Subset reported: remaining (HLA-DR-negative) circulating blood Treg cells. The receptors derive from a donor younger than 30 with juvenile idiopathic arthritis.

The gene calls are TRBV28 and TRBJ2-5; the D call from TCRdb, TRBD2, cannot be confirmed without DNA. Germline loops: CDR1 MDHEN, CDR2 SYDVKM. This CDR3 contains 13 residues. There is no recorded DNA. The CDR3 loop is CASSLAPYYEQYF.

This chain joins TRBV28 and TRBJ1-1. The CDR3 covers 16 residues. DNA for this receptor is not on file. Germline V gives CDR1 MDHEN, CDR2 SYDVKM. The CDR3 protein is CASSLSGPLGSTEAFF. Together with reference TRBV28 and TRBJ1-1, the CDR3 gives the full variable domain: DVKVTQSSRYLVKRTGEKVFLECVQDMDHENMFWYRQDPGLGLRLIYFSYDVKMKEKGDIPEGYSVSREKKERFSLILESASTNQTSMYLCASSLSGPLGSTEAFFGQGTRLTVV.

The J gene is TRBJ2-4, the V gene TRBV7-9; TCRdb's assignment of TRBD1 cannot be checked, as there is no DNA. The CDR3 consists of 18 residues. Only the protein is on record. Germline V gene data show CDR1 as SEHNR and CDR2 as FQNEAQ (reference sequence). CDR3 sequence: CASSLGPPPTGAKNIQYF.

The rearrangement links TRBV2 to TRBJ2-1; the TCRdb D gene call, TRBD1, has no DNA to confirm it. The CDR3 spans 15 residues. Only the protein is on record. Germline values: CDR1 SNHLY, CDR2 FYNNEI. The CDR3 sequence is CASSRTGGYYNEQFF.

The CDR3 spells CASSPQGLKETQYF. The chain combines TRBV28 with TRBJ2-5; TCRdb calls TRBD1, which cannot be checked without DNA. The germline gives CDR1 MDHEN, CDR2 SYDVKM. The length of the CDR3 is 14 residues. No DNA is recorded.

This clone counts as medium-sized by frequency. CDR3 sequence reads: CASSQDRARGPIDF. The chain joins TRBV4-2 to TRBJ1-3. This CDR3 is built from 14 residues. DNA is not recorded here. Germline CDR1 and CDR2: LGHNA and YNFKEQ.

CDR3 amino acids: CAVRSINTEAFF. J is TRBJ1-1 and V is TRBV6-5. Germline V CDR1 and CDR2: MNHEY, SVGAGI. This CDR3 region has 12 residues. The record lacks a DNA sequence.

The V call is TRBV5-1, the J call TRBJ2-2; as DNA is missing, the TRBD2 call by TCRdb cannot be tested. Looked up from germline, CDR1 is SGHRS and CDR2 is YFSETQ. The CDR3 is 17 amino acids. DNA is not recorded here. CDR3 in amino acids: CASSLGGSGAIARELFF.

The CDR3 protein is CASSLSGYNEQFF. The chain uses TRBV11-1 and TRBJ2-1. Germline CDR1 and CDR2: SGHAT and FQDESV (reference sequence). This CDR3 has 13 amino acids. No DNA is recorded.

CDR3 sequence reads: CASSLGRGLYNEQFF. The J gene is TRBJ2-1, the V gene TRBV7-2. The germline V gene encodes CDR1 SGHTA and CDR2 FQGNSA. The CDR3 sequence is 15 residues long. DNA is not on record.

The V gene is TRBV14, the J gene TRBJ2-1. The CDR3 runs to 12 residues. No DNA accompanies this entry. Germline CDR1 and CDR2: SGHDN and FVKESK. This CDR3 is CASRKEMGEQFF.

V and J are TRBV4-3 and TRBJ2-6; as DNA is missing, the TRBD2 call by TCRdb cannot be tested. The CDR3 has 19 amino acids. Only the protein is available. Germline CDR1 and CDR2: LGHNA and YSLEER. CDR3 sequence: CASSQAPLGGATGANVLTF.

This rearrangement joins TRBV28 to TRBJ1-1. Germline lookup yields CDR1 MDHEN and CDR2 SYDVKM. This CDR3 is 13 amino acids long. DNA is not on record. CDR3 sequence: CASSPMSGWGAFF.

The CDR3 protein is CASSSRKHTDTQYF. The chain has TRBV7-9 and TRBJ2-3. CDR1 is SEHNR, CDR2 FQNEAQ, per germline (reference sequence). This CDR3 has 14 amino acids. No DNA appears here.

This sequence joins TRBV2 and TRBJ2-1; absent DNA, TCRdb's TRBD2 call cannot be checked. CDR3 length: 12 residues. A DNA sequence was not provided. CDR1 and CDR2 (germline): SNHLY, FYNNEI. CDR3 loop: CASTSSGGEQFF.

Frequency places this clone as medium-sized. The rearrangement links TRBV10-1 to TRBJ2-7; the D gene TCRdb calls, TRBD1, cannot be checked with no DNA. This CDR3 has 13 amino acids. DNA is not on record. Germline CDR1 WNHNN, CDR2 SYGVQD (reference sequence). This CDR3 is CASSLDRGFEQYF.

The chain has TRBV6-1 and TRBJ1-1. The CDR3 length is 14 residues. No DNA sequence was recorded. CDR1 MNHNS and CDR2 SASEGT come from the germline V gene. This chain's CDR3 is CASSEATGGTEAFF.

This chain links TRBV7-9 with TRBJ2-5; the D gene TCRdb calls, TRBD1, cannot be checked with no DNA. The length of the CDR3 is 13 residues. A DNA sequence was not provided. The germline V gene has CDR1 SEHNR and CDR2 FQNEAQ (reference sequence). CDR3 region: CASSRQGSETQYF. Complete variable domain (other parts from reference TRBV7-9 and TRBJ2-5): DTGVSQNPRHKITKRGQNVTFRCDPISEHNRLYWYRQTLGQGPEFLTYFQNEAQLEKSRLLSDRFSAERPKGSFSTLEIQRTEQGDSAMYLCASSRQGSETQYFGPGTRLLVL.

The chain is built from TRBV6-5 and TRBJ2-1. Germline CDR1 and CDR2: MNHEY and SVGAGI. The CDR3 is 15 amino acids. No coding sequence is recorded. The CDR3 protein is CASSYSTAQWNEQFF.